This entry describes one T cell receptor beta chain. The antigen this receptor binds is unknown. No base quality information exists; no much larger clone differs at one position. The entry originates in a study of shared clonotypes between healthy human individuals (dated by TCRdb to about 2020). In the study overall: The cohort included a few men and a couple of women between 18 and 49 years of age. For each donor, CD4 naive and CD4 memory were each given three plates, CD8 naive was given two plates, and CD8 memory was given one plate. Blood TCR repertoires of several healthy adults were deeply sequenced to estimate repertoire size and the extent of clonotype sharing between individuals. Libraries were prepared and TCR repertoires were sequenced by different laboratories using diverse techniques, in order to increase sequencing depth and limit assay-specific biases. Each donor's leukapheresis produced roughly between roughly 0.9 and 9 billion PBMCs.

The paper's findings and limits, for the study overall: The genetic and exposure-history diversity represented was limited by the small number of donors. Higher generation probabilities were observed for clonotypes shared by all four sorted-subset donors than for non-shared clonotypes. Sampling was limited to blood, and TCR repertoires in tissue likely differ from TCR repertoires in blood. Rarefaction of sorted-subset datasets indicated incomplete sequencing despite the large sequencing depth. Based on pairwise subsampling, the degree of clonotype sharing among donors was expected to be affected by sequencing depth. Larger estimated clonotype richness was generally found for naive subsets than for memory subsets. When a handful of donors were compared, the shared fraction of clonotypes was about 5.5% for naive CD4, less than 4% for naive CD8, roughly 2.5% for memory CD4, and 0.35% to 0.4% for memory CD8.

According to the germline V gene, CDR1 reads SQVTM and CDR2 reads ANQGSEA. The CDR3 measures 9 amino acids from cysteine to phenylalanine. CDR3 DNA only is kept here, 27 bases in frame from base 1. Deletion took 7 bases off V and 6 bases off J, with a span of 6 bases between the germline ends. Using the deep immunoSEQ assay, multiplex PCR amplified TCR CDR3 regions from genomic DNA. Extracted genomic DNA from each cell subset was spread evenly across all wells of several immunoSEQ 96-well plates, with each plate serving as a replicate. Each replicate PCR for sorted subsets received roughly 0.2 ug genomic DNA, equal to 30,000 or so T cell genomes. Purified libraries were measured with a Qubit 3.0 fluorometer, size-checked on a Bioanalyzer 2100, and measured again with the KAPA Library Quantification kit. Every immunoSEQ 96-well plate was sequenced on a separate single-read 150-cycle Illumina NextSeq 550 flow cell. The study's own analysis went as follows. Because only junctional sequences without quality scores were contained in the immunoSEQ output, filtering matching that applied to full-length reads could not be performed. To assign V/J genes and CDR3, sequences were annotated against IMGT germline references using PyIR, a Python wrapper for IgBLAST v1.9. Any read was removed if the V/J assignment was weak (E-value above 1e-6), the CDR3 was missing, or the read contained stop codons, out-of-frame junctions, or ambiguous translated residues. V3J clonotypes were defined as sequences sharing the same inferred V gene, J gene, and CDR3 amino acid sequence. Percentage overlap between repertoires was calculated by dividing the number of shared unique clonotypes by the size of the smaller repertoire. Richness of each repertoire was evaluated using RTK rarefaction, the Chao1 estimator, and Recon v2.1 estimates of unobserved clonotypes. OLGA was used to compute generation probabilities for all TCRbeta clonotypes that the gDNA method yielded from a handful of donors. TCRdb took this table from immuneACCESS and kept in-frame rearrangements with V and J called. Such tables lack part of the clones; where checked against another copy, unresolved V genes explain under half of the gap, and the rest is unexplained. The DNA was the basis for D and trimming; V, J and clone size are from that table. Present in this sample are a few million clones, under 97% of which were seen just once. Around 0.13% of the sample is taken by the ten largest.

The donors were healthy, HIV-negative adults with no recently reported acute infections or vaccinations. Only Caucasian adults living in Nashville, Tennessee, USA were represented among the donors. CD4+ T cells were enriched by magnetic negative selection, after which naive cells were positively selected on CD45RA and the negative fraction was taken as the memory subset. Blood was obtained by leukapheresis, after which PBMCs were separated by Ficoll-Histopaque density gradient centrifugation and cryopreserved in liquid nitrogen vapor phase. Analytical flow cytometry was used to check the purity and quantity of every magnetically sorted T cell population. From each sorted fraction, genomic DNA was isolated and quantified by UV absorbance on a Nanodrop 2000c.

This receptor was taken from a man between 18 and 35 years old in good health. The sample comprised naive CD4+ T cells sorted from blood. What the cell subset or site label conveys for this sample: CD45RA+ positively selected. The rearrangement combines TRBV29-1 with TRBJ1-2; D gene: possibly TRBD1, on 5 matching bases. Read as DNA, the sequence is TGCAGCGCACAGGATGGCTACACCTTC. Its protein is CSAQDGYTF.